The 27 T cell receptor beta chains reported below all come from one sample, sequenced in a study of T cell responses to AZD1222 COVID-19 vaccine. Some clones are missing from TCRdb's copy, which holds only in-frame ones; the method was immunoSEQ multiplex PCR. The sample includes roughly 120,000 clones, roughly 90% of them seen just once. Sequenced material: peripheral blood, taken on day 0 of AZD1222 vaccination. The receptors originated from an adult in good health.

This clone has just a few counts. This chain uses TRBV3-1 (or the pseudogene TRBV3-2) with TRBJ1-6; D is undetermined. CDR3 size: 13 residues. V lost 4 bases to trimming and J lost 8 bases, with 9 bases between them. Germline lookup yields CDR1 LGHDT and CDR2 YNNKEL (reference sequence). The CDR3 is CASSRNSYSPLHF. In DNA form, the CDR3 reads TGTGCCAGCAGCCGCAACTCCTATTCACCCCTCCACTTT.

The gene calls are TRBV11-3 and TRBJ2-2, with D uncertain. The CDR3 loop spans 14 amino acids. V was clipped by 1 base and J by 1 base, with 4 bases between them. Germline V gene lookup returns CDR1 SGHNT and CDR2 YENEEA. The CDR3 DNA follows: TGTGCCAGCAGCTTAGCCAGGAACACCGGGGAGCTGTTTTTT. Protein sequence: CASSLARNTGELFF.

The genes are TRBV7-3 and TRBJ2-1, with a possible D match to TRBD1 (6 bases). There are 12 residues in the CDR3. Germline lookup yields CDR1 SGHTA and CDR2 FQGTGA. Trimming pared 8 bases from V and 9 bases from J, leaving 14 bases between. The CDR3 DNA reads TGTGCCAGCGTGGGTCCACAGGGTGAGCAGTTCTTC. Protein product: CASVGPQGEQFF.

This chain connects TRBV5-5 to TRBJ1-1; D is unresolved. The CDR3 is made up of 13 amino acids. Germline V gene lookup returns CDR1 SGHKS and CDR2 YYEKEE (reference sequence). V was shortened by 5 bases and J by 1 base, with 9 bases between the two germline ends. The CDR3 DNA reads TGTGCCAGCAGGCTTGAGGCGAACACTGAAGCTTTCTTT. It is translated as CASRLEANTEAFF.

CDR3 DNA: TGTGCCAGCAGCTGGGACAGGACTAACCCATCCGCTGAAGCTTTCTTT. Translation: CASSWDRTNPSAEAFF. The chain employs TRBV11-1 and TRBJ1-1; 8 nucleotides align to TRBD1. The CDR3 length is 16 residues. Trimming at V came to 4 bases and at J to 6 bases, leaving 13 bases not matched to a gene. Germline V gene data show CDR1 as SGHAT and CDR2 as FQDESV (reference sequence). The complete variable domain, with remaining parts taken from reference TRBV11-1 and TRBJ1-1, reads EAEVAQSPRYKITEKSQAVAFWCDPISGHATLYWYRQILGQGPELLVQFQDESVVDDSQLPKDRFSAERLKGVDSTLKIQPAELGDSAMYLCASSWDRTNPSAEAFFGQGTRLTVV.

This clone was observed a single time. This rearrangement joins TRBV7-8 to TRBJ1-5; 9 nucleotides align to TRBD1. Germline CDR1 SGHVS, CDR2 FQNEAQ. This CDR3 contains 15 residues. The junction had 8 bases not matched to a gene; V was cut back by 5 bases and J by 6 bases. The chain's CDR3 is CASSEGQGRVQPQHF. The CDR3, as DNA: TGTGCCAGCAGCGAGGGACAGGGACGAGTTCAGCCCCAGCATTTT.

The rearrangement uses TRBV29-1 and TRBJ1-2; D unclear. CDR1 and CDR2 (germline): SQVTM, ANQGSEA. The ends were cut back, 2 bases at V and 8 bases at J, with 6 bases in the middle. The CDR3 is made up of 10 amino acids. The CDR3 is CSVEREGYTF. Written as DNA, the CDR3 is TGCAGCGTTGAAAGGGAGGGCTACACCTTC.

V usage is TRBV30 and J usage is TRBJ2-7, with unresolved D. Germline CDR1 is GTSNPN and CDR2 is SVGIG (reference sequence). The CDR3 contains 13 residues. V lost 5 bases, J lost 0 bases, and 11 bases lay in between. In DNA form, the CDR3 reads TGTGCCTGGTCCCCGGGTGCCTCCTACGAGCAGTACTTC. This gives the protein CAWSPGASYEQYF.

The CDR3 bases are TGTGCCAGCAGCTTGATCCGGGACAGGGGAGATCAAGCTTTCTTT. Its protein product is CASSLIRDRGDQAFF. The chain employs TRBV5-6 and TRBJ1-1; TRBD1 agrees at 10 bases. Germline CDR1 is SGHDT and CDR2 is YYEEEE. V lost 1 base to trimming and J lost 9 bases; unmatched junction nucleotides: 9. The CDR3 spans 15 residues.

The rearrangement uses TRBV12-3 or TRBV12-4 and TRBJ2-1; 7 bases are a match to TRBD2. The CDR3 sequence is 13 residues long. After removal of 4 bases from V and 7 bases from J, the junction contained 4 bases not matched to a gene. CDR3 bases: TGTGCCAGCAGTTGGACTAGAGCGAATGAGCAGTTCTTC. This gives the protein CASSWTRANEQFF.

The rearrangement joins TRBV5-1 to TRBJ2-1; 10 bases line up with TRBD2. The CDR3 consists of 16 residues. V lost 3 bases and J lost 10; bases outside the gene matches: 13. The germline V gene has CDR1 SGHRS and CDR2 YFSETQ. The CDR3 DNA is TGCGCCAGCAGCTCGAATCTAGCGGGAGTGGTCGGGGAGCAGTTCTTC. Its protein is CASSSNLAGVVGEQFF.

This chain connects TRBV14 to TRBJ2-3; tentatively, D is TRBD1 or TRBD2 (6 bases each). The germline CDR1 and CDR2 sequences are SGHDN and FVKESK. V was clipped by 1 base and J by 2 bases, with 10 bases between them. This CDR3 is built from 15 residues. The CDR3 DNA follows: TGTGCCAGCAGCCAAGCGGGGGCCGCCACAGATACGCAGTATTTT. It is translated as CASSQAGAATDTQYF.

The rearrangement links TRBV6-6 to TRBJ1-3; D unresolved. Trimming took off 0 bases at V and 5 bases at J, with 8 bases between the two ends. The germline V gene has CDR1 MNHNY and CDR2 SVGAGI (reference sequence). The CDR3 extends over 14 amino acids. The CDR3 DNA sequence: TGTGCCAGCAGTTACTCCGATGCCCGAAACACCATATATTTT. It specifies CASSYSDARNTIYF.

Only a few counts were recorded for this clone. The chain couples TRBV19 to TRBJ2-1; D not certain. CDR1 and CDR2 from the germline V gene are LNHDA and SQIVND (reference sequence). The CDR3 extends over 16 amino acids. Between the trimmed V and J ends, which lost 1 base and 3 bases, there was a span of 13 bases. CDR3 protein: CASSIGSALNYNEQFF. The DNA for the CDR3 is TGTGCCAGTAGTATAGGATCAGCCCTAAACTACAATGAGCAGTTCTTC.

The chain carries TRBV18 and TRBJ1-2; D is possibly TRBD1 (5 bases). Trimming left V 3 bases short and J 1 base short, with 12 bases between. The CDR3 is 15 residues long. The germline gives CDR1 KGHSH, CDR2 LQKENI. CDR3 sequence reads: CASSPWADINYGYTF. DNA for the CDR3: TGTGCCAGCTCACCCTGGGCGGACATTAACTATGGCTACACCTTC. The full variable domain, rest sourced from reference TRBV18 and TRBJ1-2, is NAGVMQNPRHLVRRRGQEARLRCSPMKGHSHVYWYRQLPEEGLKFMVYLQKENIIDESGMPKERFSAEFPKEGPSILRIQQVVRGDSAAYFCASSPWADINYGYTFGSGTRLTVV.

This sequence joins TRBV3-1 (or the pseudogene TRBV3-2) and TRBJ2-7; TRBD2 matches 7 bases. J gave up 8 bases and V 2 bases, and 6 bases lay outside the gene matches. This CDR3 has 13 residues. Germline-derived CDR1 and CDR2 are LGHDT and YNNKEL (reference sequence). The CDR3 DNA is TGTGCCAGCAGCCAACGTCTAGCGGCACAGCAGTACTTC. Amino acids: CASSQRLAAQQYF.

This clone was seen only once. The chain links TRBV20-1 to TRBJ1-2, with D possibly TRBD1 on 6 matching bases. Per germline, CDR1 DFQATT and CDR2 SNEGSKA (reference sequence). CDR3 size: 11 residues. Trimming took 6 bases from V and 7 from J, leaving 12 bases between them. The CDR3 loop reads CSAKTGGGYTF. The DNA for the CDR3 is TGCAGTGCCAAGACAGGCGGTGGCTACACCTTC.

The chain combines TRBV6-5 with TRBJ1-2; tentative D call: TRBD1 (5 bases). Germline V gene lookup returns CDR1 MNHEY and CDR2 SVGAGI. Trimming removed 4 bases at V and 2 bases at J, with 8 bases between. The CDR3 is 13 residues long. The CDR3 region is CASSSWDNYGYTF. For the CDR3, the DNA is TGTGCCAGCAGTTCCTGGGACAACTATGGCTACACCTTC.

The V gene is TRBV7-3, the J gene TRBJ2-1; 13 bases match TRBD2. This CDR3 has 17 amino acids. Germline CDR1 is SGHTA and CDR2 is FQGTGA. V was pared by 1 base and J by 7 bases, with 7 bases of the junction left unmatched. The CDR3 here is CASSLMALGLAGNEQFF. The CDR3 region has the DNA TGTGCCAGCAGCTTAATGGCCCTGGGACTAGCGGGAAATGAGCAGTTCTTC.

The genes are TRBV7-9 and TRBJ1-1; maybe TRBD1 (6 bases). Per the germline V gene, CDR1 is SEHNR and CDR2 is FQNEAQ (reference sequence). The CDR3 is 17 residues long. The V end lost 0 bases, the J end lost 0 bases, and 14 bases lay between the germline ends. The CDR3: CASSLALMDRMNTEAFF. CDR3 DNA: TGTGCCAGCAGCTTAGCTTTAATGGACAGAATGAACACTGAAGCTTTCTTT.

This clone was recorded only once. The genes are TRBV7-9 and TRBJ1-1, with 11 bases matching TRBD1. J lost 2 bases, V lost 1 base, and 6 bases had no gene match. From germline, CDR1 is SEHNR and CDR2 FQNEAQ (reference sequence). The CDR3 is 17 residues long. The CDR3 DNA reads as TGTGCCAGCAGCTTAGGCGGACAGGGGGCGGCCAACACTGAAGCTTTCTTT. Translating gives CASSLGGQGAANTEAFF.

A single count supports this clone. The V and J genes are TRBV7-6 and TRBJ1-1; 7 bases fit TRBD1. Germline CDR1 SGHVS, CDR2 FNYEAQ. V lost 4 bases and J lost 2; bases outside the gene matches: 7. There are 15 residues in the CDR3. The DNA for the CDR3 is TGTGCCAGCAGCTGGGGTTGGACAGGTAACACTGAAGCTTTCTTT. This gives the protein CASSWGWTGNTEAFF.

The count of this clone is one. V usage is TRBV10-1 and J usage is TRBJ2-1, with 11 bases fitting TRBD2. From germline, CDR1 is WNHNN and CDR2 SYGVQD (reference sequence). Losses at the gene ends were 5 bases for V and 8 bases for J; bases not matched to a gene: 8. The CDR3 length is 15 residues. This CDR3 is CASSHIAGGEDEQFF. DNA of the CDR3: TGCGCCAGCAGTCACATAGCGGGAGGGGAGGATGAGCAGTTCTTC.

The chain carries TRBV6-5 and TRBJ1-1; tentative D call: TRBD1 (5 bases). The CDR3 is 12 residues long. V was shortened by 4 bases and J by 11 bases, with 14 bases between the two germline ends. CDR1 MNHEY and CDR2 SVGAGI come from the germline V gene. Here the CDR3 reads CASSSGPKGAFF. DNA of the CDR3: TGTGCCAGCAGTTCCGGACCCAAGGGGGCTTTCTTT.

The chain recombines TRBV30 with TRBJ1-1; 8 nucleotides match TRBD1. Germline lookup yields CDR1 GTSNPN and CDR2 SVGIG (reference sequence). With 3 bases clipped from V and 1 base from J, the junction kept 10 bases outside the gene matches. This CDR3 comprises 16 residues. As DNA, the CDR3 is TGTGCCTGGAGGGATTCCCTACAGGGGGGGAACACTGAAGCTTTCTTT. This encodes CAWRDSLQGGNTEAFF.

The chain carries TRBV29-1 and TRBJ1-2; possibly TRBD1 for D (6 bases). From germline, CDR1 is SQVTM and CDR2 ANQGSEA. There are 13 residues in the CDR3. The V end lost 5 bases, the J end lost 4 bases, and 14 bases lay between the germline ends. CDR3 amino acids: CSVQSGTSYGYTF. CDR3 DNA sequence: TGCAGCGTTCAAAGCGGGACAAGCTATGGCTACACCTTC.

The rearrangement links TRBV7-8 to TRBJ1-5; D unresolved. The CDR3 totals 17 residues. Looked up from germline, CDR1 is SGHVS and CDR2 is FQNEAQ. The V and J ends lost 0 bases and 1 base respectively, with 13 bases between them. CDR3 protein: CASSLAAARESNQPQHF. CDR3 nucleotides: TGTGCCAGCAGCTTAGCGGCCGCAAGGGAAAGCAATCAGCCCCAGCATTTT.